The T cell receptor (beta chain) under discussion was sequenced for a study of T cell repertoires in cytomegalovirus infection. Study summary: CMV infection plus the matching HLA type was flagged by public TCR beta signatures.

As for this clonotype: What it recognizes is unknown.

The study's findings and limits: Summed frequency of shared TCR beta families picked out CMV carriers who also had the relevant HLA. The ex vivo response was dominated by HLA-C-restricted CMV-specific TCR beta clonotypes.

The CDR3 runs to 13 residues. With 5 bases removed from V and 4 bases from J, the gap between germline ends came to 9 bases. Germline V gives CDR1 LNHDA, CDR2 SQIVND (reference sequence). TCRdb independently ran MiXCR on the reads; one entry per CDR3 protein. This sample has some 280,000 distinct CDR3 sequences, with roughly 13% found just once. This receptor was obtained from a human donor in good health (CMV status not recorded). Some clones in this sample may be carry-over from other donors' samples. Material for sequencing was PBMCs. The chain uses TRBV19 and TRBJ1-5; D is unresolved. The CDR3 coding sequence is TGTGCCAGTAGTTCAAGACTGAATCAGCCCCAGCATTTT. Translating it yields CASSSRLNQPQHF.